What follows are 13 T cell receptor beta chains derived from one specimen sequenced in a study of blood T cell repertoires in COVID-19 (dated by TCRdb to the early 2020s). Library generation was performed with the immunoSEQ multiplex PCR assay. Drawn from immuneACCESS, this table holds only the in-frame rearrangements with V and J called that TCRdb kept. Clones are partly lost; checked studies trace under half to an unresolved V gene and leave the rest unexplained. Here the sample has a few hundred thousand clones; 80% to 90% occur a single time. The ten largest clones add up to 2.2% of the sample. The specimen was PBMCs or T cells enriched from blood (not recorded which). The receptors were gathered from a man aged 25 to 40 who had recovered from COVID-19.

The chain couples TRBV5-1 to TRBJ1-1; 10 nucleotides match TRBD1. In germline, CDR1 is SGHRS, CDR2 YFSETQ. After removal of 0 bases from V and 4 bases from J, the junction contained 3 bases not matched to a gene. The CDR3 is 15 amino acids. CDR3 protein: CASSLDGQGGTEAFF. CDR3 nucleotide sequence: TGCGCCAGCAGCTTGGATGGACAGGGGGGCACTGAAGCTTTCTTT. Using reference TRBV5-1 and TRBJ1-1 for the parts outside the CDR3, the full variable domain is KAGVTQTPRYLIKTRGQQVTLSCSPISGHRSVSWYQQTPGQGLQFLFEYFSETQRNKGNFPGRFSGRQFSNSRSEMNVSTLELGDSALYLCASSLDGQGGTEAFFGQGTRLTVV.

V usage is TRBV5-1 and J usage is TRBJ2-7; weak D call: TRBD1 (6 bases). Trimming left V 4 bases short and J 5 bases short, with 13 bases between. The CDR3 covers 13 residues. Looked up from germline, CDR1 is SGHRS and CDR2 is YFSETQ. In DNA form, the CDR3 reads TGCGCCAGCAGCACAACAGGGTTCCACGAGCAGTACTTC. Amino acids: CASSTTGFHEQYF.

The chain combines TRBV14 with TRBJ1-2; D ambiguous. This CDR3 is built from 12 residues. Germline V gene sequence: CDR1 SGHDN, CDR2 FVKESK. Trimming shortened V by 2 bases and J by 10 bases, and 11 bases separated the two germline ends. In nucleotides, the CDR3 is TGTGCCAGCAGCCAACAGTCCCAAACCTACACCTTC. Translating it yields CASSQQSQTYTF. The full variable domain, in which reference TRBV14 and TRBJ1-2 provide the parts outside the CDR3, is EAGVTQFPSHSVIEKGQTVTLRCDPISGHDNLYWYRRVMGKEIKFLLHFVKESKQDESGMPNNRFLAERTGGTYSTLKVQPAELEDSGVYFCASSQQSQTYTFGSGTRLTVV.

CDR3 in amino acids: CASRDRANYGYTF. The CDR3 coding sequence is TGTGCCAGCCGGGACAGGGCAAACTATGGCTACACCTTC. The rearrangement links TRBV27 to TRBJ1-2; 9 nucleotides agree with TRBD1. The V segment lost 8 bases and the J segment 2 bases; nucleotides outside the gene matches: 3. The CDR3 consists of 13 residues. Germline CDR1 MNHEY, CDR2 SMNVEV (reference sequence).

The genes are TRBV10-1 and TRBJ2-3; D is unclear. Germline V gene lookup returns CDR1 WNHNN and CDR2 SYGVQD (reference sequence). V shed 3 bases and J shed 0 bases, with 10 bases lying between them. The CDR3 runs 15 residues. The CDR3 coding sequence is TGCGCCAGCAGTGACCGCCCGAGGAGCACAGATACGCAGTATTTT. Translation gives CASSDRPRSTDTQYF.

V usage is TRBV5-5 and J usage is TRBJ2-7; D is unresolved. Germline CDR1 is SGHKS and CDR2 is YYEKEE (reference sequence). This CDR3 has 13 amino acids. Trimming shortened V by 0 bases and J by 2 bases, and 6 bases separated the two germline ends. The CDR3 loop reads CASSLVTTYEQYF. The CDR3 DNA reads as TGTGCCAGCAGCTTGGTGACAACCTACGAGCAGTACTTC.

The rearrangement joins TRBV13 to TRBJ1-2; no definite D call. Germline CDR1 PRHDT, CDR2 FYEKMQ (reference sequence). Trimming cost V 0 bases and J 2 bases, with 10 bases left between them. The CDR3 is 15 residues long. CDR3 loop: CASSLGAARNYGYTF. The CDR3 DNA follows: TGTGCCAGCAGCTTAGGTGCAGCGAGAAACTATGGCTACACCTTC. The full variable domain, rest sourced from reference TRBV13 and TRBJ1-2, is AAGVIQSPRHLIKEKRETATLKCYPIPRHDTVYWYQQGPGQDPQFLISFYEKMQSDKGSIPDRFSAQQFSDYHSELNMSSLELGDSALYFCASSLGAARNYGYTFGSGTRLTVV.

The chain carries TRBV29-1 and TRBJ1-4; D gene uncertain. Trimming pared 4 bases from V and 6 bases from J, leaving 12 bases between. This CDR3 is built from 13 residues. The germline gives CDR1 SQVTM, CDR2 ANQGSEA. The CDR3, as DNA: TGCAGCGTTGTCACGCCGGGTGATGAAAAACTGTTTTTT. Translated, it gives CSVVTPGDEKLFF.

The chain joins TRBV27 to TRBJ1-6; D may be TRBD1 (6 bases). The CDR3 length is 14 residues. Germline V CDR1 and CDR2: MNHEY, SMNVEV (reference sequence). The V and J ends lost 1 base and 6 bases respectively, with 7 bases between them. CDR3 sequence reads: CASSLYRANSPLHF. In DNA, the CDR3 is TGTGCCAGCAGTTTATACAGGGCTAATTCACCCCTCCACTTT.

The chain employs TRBV24-1 and TRBJ1-5; the D gene is possibly TRBD1 (6 bases). Germline-derived CDR1 and CDR2 are KGHDR and SFDVKD. V lost 10 bases to trimming and J lost 2 bases, with 14 bases between them. This CDR3 is built from 14 residues. The CDR3 protein is CATAGTLGNQPQHF. Written as DNA, the CDR3 is TGTGCCACAGCCGGGACATTGGGCAATCAGCCCCAGCATTTT.

The chain carries TRBV2 and TRBJ2-7; D not certain. Deletions cut 4 bases from V and 6 bases from J, with 10 bases between. The CDR3 covers 12 residues. CDR1 is SNHLY and CDR2 is FYNNEI in the germline V gene. The CDR3 nucleotides are TGTGCCAGCAGTGTAACGACTGGCGAGCAGTACTTC. It specifies CASSVTTGEQYF. Together with reference TRBV2 and TRBJ2-7, the CDR3 gives the full variable domain: EPEVTQTPSHQVTQMGQEVILRCVPISNHLYFYWYRQILGQKVEFLVSFYNNEISEKSEIFDDQFSVERPDGSNFTLKIRSTKLEDSAMYFCASSVTTGEQYFGPGTRLTVT.

This clone has a single count. V and J are TRBV5-6 and TRBJ2-3; 10 bases fit TRBD1. Trimming removed 0 bases from V and 2 bases from J; junction bases left unmatched: 3. The CDR3 consists of 16 residues. The germline V gene encodes CDR1 SGHDT and CDR2 YYEEEE. The CDR3 DNA follows: TGTGCCAGCAGCTTGGGGGACAGGGGATACACAGATACGCAGTATTTT. Translated, it gives CASSLGDRGYTDTQYF.

The CDR3 protein is CASSFSGAADTQYF. The CDR3 DNA reads as TGTGCCAGCAGCTTTTCAGGGGCAGCAGATACGCAGTATTTT. The chain links TRBV11-3 to TRBJ2-3; D may be TRBD1 (6 bases). V lost 3 bases and J lost 4, with 11 bases in between. The germline V gene has CDR1 SGHNT and CDR2 YENEEA. This CDR3 is built from 14 residues.